This T cell receptor (beta chain) comes out of a study of T cells after somatic rescue of genetic block. The length of the CDR3 is 11 residues. Trimming cost V 5 bases and J 8 bases, with 7 bases left between them. Germline V gene data show CDR1 as SGHKS and CDR2 as YYEKEE (reference sequence). Sequenced by immunoSEQ multiplex PCR; TCRdb stores in-frame clones only, minus some. The sample includes 65,000 to 70,000 clones, around 92% of them seen just once. This chain links TRBV5-5 with TRBJ1-4; D is uncertain. The sample taken for sequencing was peripheral blood mononuclear cells (PBMCs). The source is a man between 40 and 49 years old. The CDR3 region is CASRMNEKLFF. The CDR3 DNA reads as TGTGCCAGCAGAATGAACGAAAAACTGTTTTTT.